This T cell receptor (beta chain) comes out of a study of OX40 agonist ivuxolimab in advanced cancers. Study details: Patients were roughly 83% male with ages roughly 20 to 80, mean about 60.

V was cut by 3 bases and J by 1 base, with 9 bases left in between. The length of the CDR3 is 14 residues. The germline V gene encodes CDR1 LNHDA and CDR2 SQIVND (reference sequence). Clones were sequenced by immunoSEQ multiplex PCR, and TCRdb holds only the in-frame ones, with some missing. The sample carries 30,000 to 40,000 clones, around 87% recorded once. This TCR was recovered from an adult with an advanced solid tumor such as melanoma, head and neck, liver or kidney cancer. The rearrangement uses TRBV19 and TRBJ1-1; D might be TRBD1 (5 bases). Material: CD4+ or CD8+ T cells sorted from blood, obtained in a trial of the OX40 agonist ivuxolimab. The CDR3 loop reads CASSIRGQNTEAFF. In DNA, the CDR3 is TGTGCCAGTAGTATTAGAGGACAGAACACTGAAGCTTTCTTT.